These 20 T cell receptor beta chains originate from one sample sequenced in a study of T cells in Graves' hyperthyroidism and ophthalmopathy. Amplified TCR beta CDR3 regions derived from RNA transcripts. RT-PCR in the first round (using the HTBI primer set) targeted the TCR CDR3. TCRdb re-analysed the multiplex PCR reads in MiXCR, keeping a single row per CDR3 protein. There are 350,000 to 400,000 distinct CDR3 sequences in the sample; 15% to 20% occur only once, and 3% to 4% lies in the top ten. Sequenced sample: blood. These TCRs come from a woman aged 18-29 years with Graves' hyperthyroidism.

At least ten counts were recorded for this clonotype. This chain links TRBV20-1 with TRBJ1-1, with D unresolved. The CDR3 has 12 residues. Germline V gene data show CDR1 as DFQATT and CDR2 as SNEGSKA (reference sequence). Trimming removed 2 bases at V and 2 bases at J, with 6 bases between. DNA for the CDR3: TGCAGTGCTAGAAAGACAAACACTGAAGCTTTCTTT. This codes for CSARKTNTEAFF.

This clonotype showed up many times. The J gene is TRBJ1-6, the V gene TRBV13; 8 nucleotides match TRBD1. The CDR3 totals 15 residues. Germline V lookup: CDR1 PRHDT, CDR2 FYEKMQ (reference sequence). Trimming at V came to 3 bases and at J to 8 bases, leaving 6 bases not matched to a gene. The CDR3 reads CASSFDRGGDSPLHF. For the CDR3, the DNA is TGTGCCAGCAGCTTCGACAGGGGTGGTGATTCACCCCTCCACTTT.

The rearrangement links TRBV5-1 to TRBJ2-2; D is perhaps TRBD1 (6 bases). The germline V gene encodes CDR1 SGHRS and CDR2 YFSETQ. Deletions cut 0 bases from V and 0 bases from J, with 9 bases between. The CDR3 runs 16 residues. CDR3 nucleotide sequence: TGCGCCAGCAGCTTGGGCAGGGGCACGAACACCGGGGAGCTGTTTTTT. Translating it yields CASSLGRGTNTGELFF. The full variable domain, with the rest looked up from reference TRBV5-1 and TRBJ2-2, is KAGVTQTPRYLIKTRGQQVTLSCSPISGHRSVSWYQQTPGQGLQFLFEYFSETQRNKGNFPGRFSGRQFSNSRSEMNVSTLELGDSALYLCASSLGRGTNTGELFFGEGSRLTVL.

This clonotype was counted ten times or more. The chain employs TRBV30 and TRBJ2-5; 9 positions agree with TRBD1. The CDR3 sequence is 15 residues long. Per the germline V gene, CDR1 is GTSNPN and CDR2 is SVGIG (reference sequence). V was clipped by 3 bases and J by 4 bases; unmatched bases: 9. The CDR3: CAWSSGQGPRETQYF. In DNA, the CDR3 is TGTGCCTGGAGCTCCGGACAGGGGCCCAGAGAGACCCAGTACTTC. Filled out from reference TRBV30 and TRBJ2-5, the complete variable domain reads SQTIHQWPATLVQPVGSPLSLECTVEGTSNPNLYWYRQAAGRGLQLLFYSVGIGQISSEVPQNLSASRPQDRQFILSSKKLLLSDSGFYLCAWSSGQGPRETQYFGPGTRLLVL.

This clonotype has ten or more counts. J is TRBJ1-2 and V is TRBV12-3 or TRBV12-4; D uncertain. The germline V and J ends were trimmed by 7 bases and 8 bases, with 14 bases remaining between them. The CDR3 sequence is 12 residues long. The chain's CDR3 is CASTGGGWGYTF. CDR3 DNA: TGTGCCAGCACCGGAGGAGGTTGGGGCTACACCTTC.

This clonotype was seen at least ten times. The V gene is TRBV18, the J gene TRBJ2-5, with D possibly TRBD1 on 5 matching bases. CDR1 and CDR2 (germline): KGHSH, LQKENI. The CDR3 covers 15 residues. The V and J ends lost 0 bases and 2 bases respectively, with 10 bases between them. The CDR3 region is CASSPPGRAQETQYF. CDR3 nucleotide sequence: TGTGCCAGCTCACCACCCGGCAGGGCGCAAGAGACCCAGTACTTC.

The sample holds many counts of this clonotype. This chain links TRBV6-5 with TRBJ2-7; D is undetermined. Germline V gene data show CDR1 as MNHEY and CDR2 as SVGAGI. V lost 8 bases, J lost 0 bases, and 8 bases lay in between. This CDR3 has 12 residues. The CDR3: CASGFNSYEQYF. Here the CDR3 DNA reads TGTGCCAGCGGTTTCAACTCCTACGAGCAGTACTTC.

This clonotype came up many times. The V and J genes are TRBV28 and TRBJ2-7; D is unclear. Germline assignment: CDR1 MDHEN and CDR2 SYDVKM. The CDR3 consists of 13 residues. V was clipped by 4 bases and J by 3 bases, with 10 bases between them. The CDR3: CASSSPPDYEQYF. CDR3 in DNA: TGTGCCAGCAGTTCCCCTCCCGACTACGAGCAGTACTTC.

This clonotype occurred many times. This chain connects TRBV2 to TRBJ2-5, with D tentatively TRBD1 or TRBD2 (5 bases each). The CDR3 is 13 amino acids. Trimming removed 6 bases from V and 5 bases from J, with 13 bases in between. The germline gives CDR1 SNHLY, CDR2 FYNNEI. The CDR3 sequence is CASSRDRRETQYF. CDR3 coding DNA: TGTGCCAGCAGCAGGGACCGGCGGGAGACCCAGTACTTC.

This clonotype was recorded at least ten times. This chain uses TRBV12-5 with TRBJ2-2, with 12 bases lining up with TRBD2. CDR3 length: 16 residues. Germline values: CDR1 LGHNT, CDR2 FRNRAP. Germline trimming cut 2 bases from V and 5 bases from J; bases unmatched to any gene: 3. CDR3 bases: TGTGCTAGTGGTTTGTATACTAGCGGGGGGACCGGGGAGCTGTTTTTT. Protein sequence: CASGLYTSGGTGELFF.

This clonotype was seen many times. Written as DNA, the CDR3 is TGTGCCACCAGCAGACTAGAACGAGACACCGGGGAGCTGTTTTTT. Translated, it gives CATSRLERDTGELFF. The chain employs TRBV15 and TRBJ2-2; D is unclear. V was shortened by 2 bases and J by 3 bases, with 10 bases between the two germline ends. The CDR3 sequence is 15 residues long. Germline-derived CDR1 and CDR2 are LNHNV and YYDKDF (reference sequence).

This clonotype was counted many times. The chain is built from TRBV7-3 and TRBJ1-1; 11 bases line up with TRBD1. This CDR3 spans 15 amino acids. Germline V gene data show CDR1 as SGHTA and CDR2 as FQGTGA. Trimming at V came to 3 bases and at J to 5 bases, leaving 5 bases not matched to a gene. This chain's CDR3 is CASSLGQGGITEAFF. CDR3 bases: TGTGCCAGCAGCTTGGGACAGGGGGGAATTACTGAAGCTTTCTTT. The whole variable domain, filled in from reference TRBV7-3 and TRBJ1-1, reads GAGVSQTPSNKVTEKGKYVELRCDPISGHTALYWYRQSLGQGPEFLIYFQGTGAADDSGLPNDRFFAVRPEGSVSTLKIQRTERGDSAVYLCASSLGQGGITEAFFGQGTRLTVV.

This clonotype has at least ten counts. V is TRBV19 and J is TRBJ2-2; 8 bases are a match to TRBD1. Germline CDR1 LNHDA, CDR2 SQIVND (reference sequence). V trimming: 7 bases; J trimming: 1 base; junction bases outside the gene matches: 2. CDR3 length equals 14 residues. CDR3 DNA sequence: TGTGCCAGTATTGGGACAGGGAACACCGGGGAGCTGTTTTTT. This sequence encodes CASIGTGNTGELFF.

This clonotype was seen at least ten times. The chain couples TRBV12-3 or TRBV12-4 to TRBJ2-7; no clear D gene. Trimming removed 5 bases from V and 5 bases from J, with 10 bases in between. The CDR3 has 12 amino acids. This chain's CDR3 is CASSPITDEQYF. CDR3 DNA sequence: TGTGCCAGCAGTCCTATCACAGACGAGCAGTACTTC.

This clonotype came up many times. V and J are TRBV7-2 and TRBJ2-7; TRBD2 aligns across 16 bases. The J segment lost 6 bases and the V segment lost 3 bases, leaving 2 bases of the junction unmatched. The CDR3 runs 15 residues. CDR1 is SGHTA, CDR2 FQGNSA, per germline. The CDR3 spells CASSFGTSGGGEQYF. Written as DNA, the CDR3 is TGTGCCAGCAGCTTCGGGACTAGCGGGGGGGGCGAGCAGTACTTC.

The sample holds many counts of this clonotype. The chain combines TRBV11-1 with TRBJ1-1, with 7 bases that match TRBD1. The CDR3 covers 17 residues. In germline, CDR1 is SGHAT, CDR2 FQDESV (reference sequence). With V trimmed by 7 bases and J by 0 bases, 14 bases remained unmatched. The CDR3 loop is CASNEGALTKMNTEAFF. The CDR3 nucleotides are TGTGCCAGCAACGAGGGGGCGCTTACCAAAATGAACACTGAAGCTTTCTTT. The full variable domain, completed using reference TRBV11-1 and TRBJ1-1, is EAEVAQSPRYKITEKSQAVAFWCDPISGHATLYWYRQILGQGPELLVQFQDESVVDDSQLPKDRFSAERLKGVDSTLKIQPAELGDSAMYLCASNEGALTKMNTEAFFGQGTRLTVV.

This clonotype was observed a few times. The chain joins TRBV2 to TRBJ1-2; no firm D call. Trimming pared 8 bases from V and 8 bases from J, leaving 15 bases between. Germline V CDR1 and CDR2: SNHLY, FYNNEI. The CDR3 runs to 12 residues. The chain's CDR3 is CASGGVLNGYTF. The DNA for the CDR3 is TGTGCCAGCGGCGGGGTTTTAAACGGCTACACCTTC.

This clonotype was recorded many times. The chain's CDR3 is CASSPIQETQYF. The CDR3 region has the DNA TGTGCCAGCAGCCCTATCCAAGAGACCCAGTACTTC. V and J are TRBV6-2 or TRBV6-3 and TRBJ2-5; D is uncertain. Trimming removed 6 bases at V and 1 base at J, with 6 bases between. The CDR3 totals 12 residues. From germline, CDR1 is MNHEY and CDR2 SVGEGT.

This clonotype was found many times. This sequence joins TRBV27 and TRBJ2-7; D possibly matches TRBD1 or TRBD2 (6 bases each). V was trimmed by 2 bases and J by 2 bases, leaving 16 bases between them. CDR1 is MNHEY and CDR2 is SMNVEV in the germline V gene (reference sequence). The CDR3 spans 16 residues. The CDR3 here is CASSLGQGTLTYEQYF. The CDR3 DNA reads as TGTGCCAGCAGTTTAGGCCAGGGGACTCTTACCTACGAGCAGTACTTC.

This clonotype was seen many times. V gene TRBV7-3 combines with J gene TRBJ1-1; D gene ambiguous. The CDR3 is 14 amino acids. Trimming removed 0 bases from V and 5 bases from J, with 10 bases in between. Germline V gene lookup returns CDR1 SGHTA and CDR2 FQGTGA. CDR3 in DNA: TGTGCCAGCAGCTTAACTCAGTACGGGACTGAAGCTTTCTTT. Translated, it gives CASSLTQYGTEAFF.